The 27 T cell receptor beta chains below come from one sample, sequenced in a study of early T cells in non-severe SARS-CoV-2 infection. TCRdb re-analysed the 5' RACE reads in MiXCR, keeping a single row per CDR3 protein. Found here are around 57,000 distinct CDR3 sequences, 8% to 10% of them singletons; the top ten hold about 9.4%. The sequenced sample consisted of whole blood. The source is an adult who was a healthcare worker with PCR-confirmed SARS-CoV-2 infection or an uninfected control (not recorded which).

The rearrangement joins TRBV19 to TRBJ2-7, with D possibly TRBD2 on 6 matching bases. The germline V gene has CDR1 LNHDA and CDR2 SQIVND (reference sequence). This CDR3 comprises 14 residues. V was shortened by 4 bases and J by 3 bases, with 13 bases between the two germline ends. The CDR3 nucleotides read TGTGCCAGTAGTACCGGGACTCGAAACTACGAGCAGTACTTC. This codes for CASSTGTRNYEQYF.

Turning to this clonotype: With a much larger clone just one base away, this may be a read error. The chain is built from TRBV25-1 and TRBJ1-1; D not certain. This CDR3 is built from 14 residues. Germline V lookup: CDR1 MGHDK, CDR2 SYGVNS. The CDR3 nucleotides read TGTACCAGCAGTCCCCCGGACCTAAACACTGAAGCTTTCTTT. It yields the protein CTSSPPDLNTEAFF.

This clonotype showed up many times. The V gene is TRBV2, the J gene TRBJ1-1; 8 nucleotides align to TRBD1. The CDR3 runs to 17 residues. Per the germline V gene, CDR1 is SNHLY and CDR2 is FYNNEI. The trim removed 8 bases at V and 3 bases at J, leaving 17 bases unmatched. CDR3 protein: CASRRGAGGMLDTEAFF. DNA for the CDR3: TGTGCCAGCCGTAGGGGGGCAGGGGGCATGTTGGACACTGAAGCTTTCTTT.

The rearrangement joins TRBV11-3 to TRBJ1-1; D is unclear. The CDR3 consists of 14 residues. Germline loops: CDR1 SGHNT, CDR2 YENEEA. Trimming stripped 2 bases from V and 1 base from J, with 8 bases between. The CDR3 sequence: CASSLRGGNTEAFF. Written as DNA, the CDR3 is TGTGCCAGCAGCTTACGGGGAGGGAACACTGAAGCTTTCTTT.

This chain joins TRBV19 and TRBJ2-1; 9 positions match TRBD2. V was clipped by 3 bases and J by 7 bases; unmatched bases: 7. Germline V gene data show CDR1 as LNHDA and CDR2 as SQIVND (reference sequence). The CDR3 runs to 15 residues. The DNA of the CDR3 is TGTGCCAGTAGTATTTCAATAGCGGGAGTGAATGAGCAGTTCTTC. This encodes CASSISIAGVNEQFF.

The chain has TRBV5-6 and TRBJ2-5; the match to TRBD1 covers 9 bases. The CDR3 length is 15 residues. V dropped 2 bases and J dropped 5; count of bases not matched to a gene: 7. Germline V gene sequence: CDR1 SGHDT, CDR2 YYEEEE. CDR3 DNA sequence: TGTGCCAGCAGCTTAAACAGGGGGCGTCGGGAGACCCAGTACTTC. Translation: CASSLNRGRRETQYF.

This clonotype was recorded at least ten times. The chain has TRBV7-9 and TRBJ1-4, with 7 positions matching TRBD1. V trimming: 5 bases; J trimming: 7 bases; junction bases outside the gene matches: 10. The germline V gene encodes CDR1 SEHNR and CDR2 FQNEAQ (reference sequence). This CDR3 contains 15 residues. The CDR3 region has the DNA TGTGCCAGCAGCATTAACAGGGGCGTGGGTGAAAAACTGTTTTTT. Amino acids: CASSINRGVGEKLFF.

This clonotype occurred a few times. The genes are TRBV7-2 and TRBJ1-5; 12 nucleotides agree with TRBD1. V was pared by 3 bases and J by 6 bases, with 0 bases of the junction left unmatched. The CDR3 length is 14 residues. The germline CDR1 and CDR2 sequences are SGHTA and FQGNSA. In DNA form, the CDR3 reads TGTGCCAGCAGCTTGGGACAGGGGGCTCAGCCCCAGCATTTT. Residues: CASSLGQGAQPQHF.

This clonotype was picked up many times. V and J are TRBV10-3 and TRBJ1-3; D might be TRBD1 (5 bases). The CDR3 is 16 amino acids. V was cut by 0 bases and J by 4 bases, with 13 bases left in between. Germline assignment: CDR1 ENHRY and CDR2 SYGVKD. The CDR3 spells CAISESVRASGNTIYF. For the CDR3, the DNA is TGTGCCATCAGTGAGTCAGTCAGGGCCTCCGGAAACACCATATATTTT.

In its sample, this clonotype was seen a few times. This chain joins TRBV10-3 and TRBJ2-7, with 8 bases matching TRBD2. CDR3 length equals 15 residues. With 4 bases clipped from V and 9 bases from J, the junction kept 14 bases outside the gene matches. The germline CDR1 and CDR2 sequences are ENHRY and SYGVKD. In DNA form, the CDR3 reads TGTGCCATCAGTGTAGCTAGCGGGTCCCTATCCGGGCAGTACTTC. This sequence encodes CAISVASGSLSGQYF.

The chain has TRBV10-3 and TRBJ1-1, with D possibly matching TRBD1 (6 bases). CDR3 length: 14 amino acids. The germline V gene has CDR1 ENHRY and CDR2 SYGVKD. V lost 4 bases to trimming and J lost 6 bases, with 15 bases between them. The CDR3 DNA follows: TGTGCCATCAGTGTAGAGCAACAGGGATCTGAAGCTTTCTTT. Translation: CAISVEQQGSEAFF.

This clonotype was observed many times. The chain carries TRBV12-3 or TRBV12-4 and TRBJ2-3, with 13 bases aligning to TRBD2. The CDR3 has 17 amino acids. After removal of 3 bases from V and 6 bases from J, the junction contained 9 bases not matched to a gene. The CDR3 region has the DNA TGTGCCAGCAGTTTTTCTGGGACTAGCGGGAATAGGGATACGCAGTATTTT. It codes for CASSFSGTSGNRDTQYF.

This clonotype came up a few times. The rearrangement joins TRBV6-5 to TRBJ1-4, with 7 bases lining up with TRBD1. Germline CDR1 and CDR2: MNHEY and SVGAGI. CDR3 size: 14 residues. J was trimmed by 7 bases and V by 6 bases; bases with no gene match: 8. CDR3 nucleotides: TGTGCCAGCAGCCCCGGGACAGTCAGTGAAAAACTGTTTTTT. Protein: CASSPGTVSEKLFF.

V and J are TRBV28 and TRBJ1-6; 9 bases fit TRBD1. In germline, CDR1 is MDHEN, CDR2 SYDVKM. The CDR3 covers 12 residues. This chain's CDR3 is CVSGQGNSPLHF. Written as DNA, the CDR3 is TGTGTATCCGGACAGGGGAATTCACCCCTCCACTTT. Complete variable domain (other parts from reference TRBV28 and TRBJ1-6): DVKVTQSSRYLVKRTGEKVFLECVQDMDHENMFWYRQDPGLGLRLIYFSYDVKMKEKGDIPEGYSVSREKKERFSLILESASTNQTSMYLCVSGQGNSPLHFGNGTRLTVT.

This clonotype appeared a few times. The V call is TRBV12-3 or TRBV12-4, the J call TRBJ1-1, with 8 bases matching TRBD1. CDR3 length: 14 residues. The trim removed 7 bases at V and 5 bases at J, leaving 9 bases unmatched. In nucleotides, the CDR3 is TGTGCCAGCACCCTGGACAGGGTGGGGACTGAAGCTTTCTTT. Translation: CASTLDRVGTEAFF.

The rearrangement links TRBV4-2 to TRBJ1-1, with D possibly being TRBD1 (6 bases). Germline CDR1 LGHNA, CDR2 YNFKEQ. The germline V and J ends were trimmed by 5 bases and 4 bases, with 17 bases remaining between them. The CDR3 spans 15 residues. Here the CDR3 reads CASSKGDTDGTEAFF. The CDR3 nucleotides are TGTGCCAGCAGCAAAGGGGACACGGACGGCACTGAAGCTTTCTTT.

The sample holds a few counts of this clonotype. Its ends do not fully match the called genes, so a read error is possible. The rearrangement links TRBV7-7 to TRBJ2-2; no reliable D call. Per the germline V gene, CDR1 is SSHAT and CDR2 is FNYEAQ (reference sequence). The CDR3 sequence is 13 residues long. The CDR3 sequence: CASSYQSTGELFF. The CDR3 DNA sequence: TGTGCTAGCAGCTACCAGAGCACCGGGGAGCTGTTTTTT.

With respect to this clonotype: Being one base from a much bigger clone, this may be a read error. The rearrangement joins TRBV14 to TRBJ2-3; D unresolved. CDR1 and CDR2 from the germline V gene are SGHDN and FVKESK. The CDR3 runs 12 residues. The CDR3 reads CSSSQVPDTQYF. The DNA for the CDR3 is TGTTCCAGCAGCCAAGTCCCAGATACGCAGTATTTT.

The rearrangement uses TRBV5-6 and TRBJ2-3; D is perhaps TRBD2 (6 bases). The CDR3 loop spans 15 amino acids. V was trimmed by 0 bases and J by 2 bases, leaving 10 bases between them. Looked up from germline, CDR1 is SGHDT and CDR2 is YYEEEE. The CDR3: CASSLGAGTTDTQYF. The CDR3 DNA reads TGTGCCAGCAGCTTGGGGGCGGGGACCACAGATACGCAGTATTTT.

The chain employs TRBV29-1 and TRBJ2-1; D may be TRBD2 (5 bases). V was pared by 7 bases and J by 7 bases, with 14 bases between. Looked up from germline, CDR1 is SQVTM and CDR2 is ANQGSEA. The CDR3 runs 12 residues. CDR3 protein: CSARGIGNEQFF. The CDR3 nucleotides are TGCAGCGCCCGAGGGATAGGGAATGAGCAGTTCTTC.

V and J are TRBV7-9 and TRBJ2-7, with D hard to call. V lost 1 base and J 5 bases, leaving 21 bases between the germline ends. Germline values: CDR1 SEHNR, CDR2 FQNEAQ (reference sequence). This CDR3 has 17 residues. CDR3 nucleotide sequence: TGTGCCAGCAGCTTAGGCCCCTCGGGTAAGGGATTGGACGAGCAGTACTTC. Amino acid sequence: CASSLGPSGKGLDEQYF.

This clonotype was counted many times. The rearrangement links TRBV12-3 or TRBV12-4 to TRBJ1-1; D is possibly TRBD1 (6 bases). With 5 bases removed from V and 4 bases from J, the gap between germline ends came to 11 bases. The CDR3 contains 13 residues. In nucleotides, the CDR3 is TGTGCCAGCAGTGTACAGGGTATCACTGAAGCTTTCTTT. It translates to CASSVQGITEAFF.

This clonotype was counted a few times. J is TRBJ1-1 and V is TRBV5-4, with D tentatively TRBD1 (5 bases). Trimming shortened V by 0 bases and J by 5 bases, and 17 bases separated the two germline ends. The CDR3 spans 16 residues. CDR1 SGHNT and CDR2 YYREEE come from the germline V gene (reference sequence). The CDR3: CASSLGPGKSGTEAFF. Here the CDR3 DNA reads TGTGCCAGCAGCTTGGGTCCAGGGAAAAGTGGAACTGAAGCTTTCTTT.

This clonotype was recorded a few times. The chain joins TRBV10-1 to TRBJ1-4, with a weak D call TRBD1 (5 bases). The V gene lost 0 bases and the J gene lost 4 bases, with 9 bases spanning the gap. The CDR3 is made up of 15 amino acids. CDR1 is WNHNN and CDR2 is SYGVQD in the germline V gene (reference sequence). The CDR3, as DNA: TGCGCCAGCAGTGAGTCGAGACAGCTTAATGAAAAACTGTTTTTT. Its protein is CASSESRQLNEKLFF.

J is TRBJ1-3 and V is TRBV6-5; TRBD1 matches at 10 bases. The junction had 3 bases not matched to a gene; V was cut back by 7 bases and J by 3 bases. The CDR3 consists of 14 residues. The germline CDR1 and CDR2 sequences are MNHEY and SVGAGI. The CDR3 region is CASMTGGGGNTIYF. In nucleotides, the CDR3 is TGTGCCAGCATGACAGGGGGCGGTGGAAACACCATATATTTT.

V usage is TRBV18 and J usage is TRBJ2-5, with D unclear. The CDR3 has 14 amino acids. V was cut by 3 bases and J by 0 bases, with 8 bases left in between. CDR1 KGHSH and CDR2 LQKENI come from the germline V gene. This CDR3 reads CASSPGGHQETQYF. The CDR3 DNA sequence: TGTGCCAGCTCACCCGGTGGTCACCAAGAGACCCAGTACTTC. The full variable domain, with the rest looked up from reference TRBV18 and TRBJ2-5, is NAGVMQNPRHLVRRRGQEARLRCSPMKGHSHVYWYRQLPEEGLKFMVYLQKENIIDESGMPKERFSAEFPKEGPSILRIQQVVRGDSAAYFCASSPGGHQETQYFGPGTRLLVL.

In its sample, this clonotype was seen many times. The V call is TRBV9, the J call TRBJ2-5, with D hard to call. Germline V gene lookup returns CDR1 SGDLS and CDR2 YYNGEE. There are 12 residues in the CDR3. Trimming stripped 3 bases from V and 5 bases from J, with 8 bases between. In nucleotides, the CDR3 is TGTGCCAGCAGCGGAGCCGGTGAGACCCAGTACTTC. It is translated as CASSGAGETQYF.